A single sample is the source of the 14 T cell receptor beta chains below, sequenced in a study of Graves' ophthalmopathy and Graves' hyperthyroidism. The study amplified TCR beta CDR3 regions using RNA transcripts. The library came from an HTBI-primed first-round RT-PCR and a second-round multiplex PCR. One entry per CDR3 protein results from TCRdb running MiXCR on the multiplex PCR reads. The sample shows 200,000 to 250,000 distinct CDR3 sequences, around 50% of them seen only once. Sequencing was carried out using peripheral blood. These receptors all stem from an adult man with Graves' ophthalmopathy.

This clonotype was found a few times. This sequence joins TRBV20-1 and TRBJ2-5, with 7 bases that match TRBD1. The V and J ends lost 5 bases and 6 bases, in that order; junction bases with no gene match: 9. The CDR3 spans 13 residues. Germline CDR1 reads DFQATT; CDR2 reads SNEGSKA (reference sequence). The CDR3 bases are TGCAGTGCTCCCGGACAGGCGGAAAAGACCCAGTACTTC. Translated, it gives CSAPGQAEKTQYF.

Of note for this clonotype: One junction end disagrees with the germline gene, perhaps due to a read error. The chain combines TRBV12-3 or TRBV12-4 with TRBJ1-3, with TRBD1 matching over 9 bases. The CDR3 sequence is 18 residues long. CDR3 DNA: TGTGCCTGCAGTTCGATGTACAGGGGGCTCACCTCTGGAAACACCATATATTTT. Translated: CACSSMYRGLTSGNTIYF.

In its sample, this clonotype was seen many times. This chain links TRBV7-9 with TRBJ1-2; D might be TRBD1 (6 bases). This CDR3 has 13 amino acids. V gave up 1 base and J gave up 8 bases, with 11 bases separating them. CDR1 and CDR2 (germline): SEHNR, FQNEAQ (reference sequence). Here the CDR3 reads CASSLGQDRGYTF. The DNA of the CDR3 is TGTGCCAGCAGCTTAGGACAGGATCGCGGCTACACCTTC.

V and J are TRBV20-1 and TRBJ1-1; a weak D match, TRBD1 (5 bases). Germline values: CDR1 DFQATT, CDR2 SNEGSKA (reference sequence). The CDR3 runs to 12 residues. Written as DNA, the CDR3 is TGCAGCTGTTTAAGGGGTAACACTGAAGCTTTCTTT. Amino acid sequence: CSCLRGNTEAFF.

The chain uses TRBV10-2 and TRBJ1-2, with TRBD1 as a possible D gene (6 bases). Germline lookup yields CDR1 WSHSY and CDR2 SAAADI. The V gene lost 2 bases and the J gene lost 7 bases, with 11 bases spanning the gap. This CDR3 contains 13 residues. The CDR3 region has the DNA TGCGCCAGCAGTGAGGGGGGGCTCCTTGGCTACACCTTC. As protein: CASSEGGLLGYTF.

This chain uses TRBV5-6 with TRBJ1-1; TRBD1 aligns across 8 bases. In germline, CDR1 is SGHDT, CDR2 YYEEEE. The junction had 6 bases not matched to a gene; V was cut back by 4 bases and J by 1 base. The CDR3 contains 15 residues. DNA for the CDR3: TGTGCCAGCAGCAAGCAGGGGGCGAGGAACACTGAAGCTTTCTTT. It is translated as CASSKQGARNTEAFF.

As for this clonotype: The final CDR3 position lacks the conserved phenylalanine or tryptophan, pointing to a likely read error. The chain employs TRBV25-1 and TRBJ1-1, with TRBD1 identical over 10 bases. Germline V gene lookup returns CDR1 MGHDK and CDR2 SYGVNS. The length of the CDR3 is 15 residues. The J segment lost 5 bases and the V segment lost 6 bases, leaving 9 bases of the junction unmatched. Here the CDR3 reads CASSRKGQGETEAFL. The CDR3 coding sequence is TGTGCCAGCAGCAGAAAAGGACAGGGGGAGACTGAAGCTTTCCTT.

The chain uses TRBV7-6 and TRBJ1-4; 8 bases align to TRBD1. The V segment lost 8 bases and the J segment 7 bases; nucleotides outside the gene matches: 12. Germline V gene lookup returns CDR1 SGHVS and CDR2 FNYEAQ. CDR3 length equals 15 residues. The chain's CDR3 is CASGGVGTGAEKLFF. CDR3 DNA sequence: TGTGCCAGCGGGGGTGTGGGGACAGGCGCTGAAAAACTGTTTTTT.

This clonotype was found a few times. The J gene is TRBJ2-7, the V gene TRBV7-9; D is unclear. Near its end, the DNA agrees better with TRBJ2-5, so the J call may be wrong. The CDR3 totals 12 residues. CDR1 is SEHNR and CDR2 is FQNEAQ in the germline V gene (reference sequence). The CDR3 DNA sequence: TGTGCCAGCAGCCCAAATGGGCGGACCCAGTACTTC. Translated, it gives CASSPNGRTQYF.

The chain links TRBV14 to TRBJ2-5; 9 bases fit TRBD1. The J segment lost 4 bases and the V segment lost 5 bases, leaving 5 bases of the junction unmatched. CDR3 length equals 14 residues. Germline CDR1 reads SGHDN; CDR2 reads FVKESK. The chain's CDR3 is CASSFRQGGETQYF. DNA of the CDR3: TGTGCCAGCAGCTTTCGACAGGGGGGAGAGACCCAGTACTTC. Full variable domain (remainder filled in from reference TRBV14 and TRBJ2-5): EAGVTQFPSHSVIEKGQTVTLRCDPISGHDNLYWYRRVMGKEIKFLLHFVKESKQDESGMPNNRFLAERTGGTYSTLKVQPAELEDSGVYFCASSFRQGGETQYFGPGTRLLVL.

This clonotype was seen just once. This chain uses TRBV9 with TRBJ1-4, with a possible D match to TRBD1 (6 bases). Germline V gene sequence: CDR1 SGDLS, CDR2 YYNGEE. The CDR3 is 14 residues long. V lost 5 bases, J lost 8 bases, and 16 bases lay in between. The CDR3 here is CASSSGGGREKLFF. The CDR3, as DNA: TGTGCCAGCAGTTCAGGCGGGGGGCGGGAAAAACTGTTTTTT.

Points on this clonotype: An end of the junction differs from the germline gene, which may be a read error. The rearrangement uses TRBV10-3 and TRBJ1-1; D gene unclear. Germline values: CDR1 ENHRY, CDR2 SYGVKD. The CDR3 covers 12 residues. The CDR3 here is CASSDFNTEAFF. CDR3 nucleotide sequence: TGTGCCAGCAGTGATTTTAACACTGAAGCTTTCTTT.

The chain employs TRBV9 and TRBJ1-6, with 7 positions matching TRBD1. Unmatched junction bases numbered 3, after V lost 3 bases and J lost 6 bases. CDR1 is SGDLS, CDR2 YYNGEE, per germline. This CDR3 is built from 14 residues. CDR3 amino acids: CASSATGVNSPLHF. In DNA form, the CDR3 reads TGTGCCAGCAGCGCTACAGGGGTTAATTCACCCCTCCACTTT.

The genes are TRBV7-3 and TRBJ1-3; the D is unclear. CDR1 SGHTA and CDR2 FQGTGA come from the germline V gene. The CDR3 has 15 residues. V lost 5 bases and J 0 bases, leaving 11 bases between the germline ends. The CDR3 reads CASSARGDSGNTIYF. The DNA for the CDR3 is TGTGCCAGCAGCGCTCGGGGAGACTCTGGAAACACCATATATTTT.